This T cell receptor beta chain was recovered during a study of CD8+ T cells in alopecia areata listed by TCRdb under 2018. The study in broad terms: The treated patients took part in an open-label pilot trial in which moderate-to-severe alopecia areata was treated with oral tofacitinib at 5 to 10 mg twice daily. Tofacitinib was administered for 6 to 18 months, and 6 months of follow-up off drug were then conducted to assess delayed response and recurrence. High-throughput TCRbeta sequencing was used to examine T cell clonal expansion in alopecia areata in both the C3H/HeJ mouse model and human patients. On the human side, TCRbeta sequencing was run on scalp tissue and on sorted CD4+ and CD8+ peripheral blood T cells from healthy controls and from alopecia areata patients with either patchy or totalis/universalis disease. Patients on tofacitinib were biopsied at baseline and after 4 and 24 weeks of treatment, and several of the patients also had a later scalp biopsy. Scalp clonality was compared among normal scalp (n=4), patchy alopecia areata scalp (n=8), and alopecia totalis/universalis scalp (n=8). RNA came from the PAXgene miRNA kit for fixed scalp, the miRNeasy kit for PBMCs, and the RNeasy kit for mouse skin. TCRbeta CDR3 regions were amplified by immunoSEQ multiplex PCR with 35 Vbeta forward and 13 Jbeta reverse primers.

The meaning of the sample's time point label: baseline before oral tofacitinib. Lesional scalp punch biopsies and peripheral blood were obtained from alopecia areata patients. Human scalp biopsies were immediately fixed in PAXgene tissue containers. With regard to this clone: Its antigen is not yet known. Base quality data are lacking; no much larger clone is found one base away.

The library was produced with the immunoSEQ multiplex PCR assay. RNA was extracted from all samples and reverse transcribed into cDNA as template for TCR sequencing. First-strand cDNA was synthesized with SuperScript III using a 2:1 mix of oligo-dT and random hexamers. A synthetic immune receptor repertoire was used to measure amplification bias, and any remaining bias was corrected computationally. As for the authors' bioinformatics: Raw reads were preprocessed for error removal, and CDR3 was defined according to IMGT conventions as running from the conserved cysteine to phenylalanine. Clonality was computed by normalizing Shannon entropy by log2 of the number of productive unique TCRs and subtracting the result from 1. Whether each scalp clone was CD4 or CD8 was inferred by checking scalp TCRbeta sequences against the CD4 and CD8 repertoires from sorted blood. Sourced from immuneACCESS, this table was stored by TCRdb with only in-frame sequences that have V and J called. A share of the clones is absent; for the studies checked, an unresolved V gene accounts for under half, and the remainder has no known explanation. V, J and clone size derive from that table, while D and trimming were established from the DNA sequence. Here the sample has roughly 20,000 clones; around 66% occur a single time. The top ten constitute 6% to 7.5% of the sample.

In the germline V gene (reference sequence), CDR1 corresponds to SEHNR and CDR2 to FQNEAQ. Counted from cysteine to phenylalanine, this CDR3 has 16 amino acids. The DNA shown is the 48-base CDR3, in frame from base 1. At the junction V is shortened by 2 bases and J by 0 bases, with 13 bases in between. Findings and caveats that apply to the study as a whole: Compared with mice, TCR sequences shared between patients were less clear, possibly partly because of HLA diversity across the patient population. Higher clonality and more expanded CD8+ clones were observed in lesional scalp than in normal scalp, particularly in alopecia totalis/universalis, a finding suggestive of antigenic drive. Resident alphabeta T cells in normal human skin are also sequenced, complicating scalp TCR repertoire analysis, unlike mouse skin dominated by gammadelta T cells.

The TCR was taken from a human donor with alopecia areata. Sequences were derived from skin, sampled at week 0. The sequence links TRBV7-9 to TRBJ1-2, and perhaps TRBD1 as D gene, on 5 matching bases. CDR3 sequence: CASSLSETEANYGYTF. The sequence in DNA is TGTGCCAGCAGCTTATCTGAGACAGAAGCTAACTATGGCTACACCTTC.